This TCR beta chain was captured by sequencing in a study of T cell changes during pregnancy in multiple sclerosis. Repertoires were generated with immunoSEQ multiplex PCR, while TCRdb's copy carries only in-frame clones and drops some. The sample consists of tens of thousands of clones, 70% to 90% of them appearing once. The germline CDR1 and CDR2 sequences are SEHNR and FQNEAQ (reference sequence). Trimming cost V 4 bases and J 9 bases, with 19 bases left between them. The length of the CDR3 is 16 residues. This clone was detected ten times or more. J is TRBJ1-6 and V is TRBV7-9; D is unclear. This clonotype was sampled from a female donor with multiple sclerosis, enrolled in a pregnancy study. Sample: CD4+ T cells from peripheral blood mononuclear cells, taken in the third trimester of pregnancy. The CDR3 DNA is TGTGCCAGCAGCTCTCTCCGAGGACCACTAGGTTCACCCCTCCACTTT. Protein sequence: CASSSLRGPLGSPLHF.